A selection of T cell receptor beta chains follows, all from one sample in a study of T cell changes during pregnancy in multiple sclerosis. The method was immunoSEQ multiplex PCR; TCRdb's version includes in-frame clones alone and lacks a portion of them. The table records 40,000 or so clones, 91% of them present only once. Sequences were derived from CD8+ T cells from peripheral blood mononuclear cells, sampled before pregnancy. The receptors originated from a female donor with multiple sclerosis, enrolled in a pregnancy study. Both conserved end residues are part of each CDR3. A D gene is named only where the DNA matches it firmly. Part of the rows lack a size; the others show once, few, many or a class for expanded clones.

clone_size	j_call	v_call	d_call	cdr3_nt	cdr3_aa
NA	TRBJ2-3	TRBV9	TRBD2	TGTGCCAGCAGCGCGGGTTCCGGTCTAGCGGGAACCTCCACAGATACGCAGTATTTT	CASSAGSGLAGTSTDTQYF
NA	TRBJ2-2	TRBV29-1	NA	TGCAGCGTTGACAGGCCGAACACCGGGGAGCTGTTTTTT	CSVDRPNTGELFF
NA	TRBJ2-7	TRBV5-1	NA	TGCGCCAGCAGCTTGAGTCCCCTACTAGGCTACGAGCAGTACTTC	CASSLSPLLGYEQYF
NA	TRBJ2-1	TRBV2	TRBD2	TGTGCCAGCGAAAGCGGGAGCTGGAATGAGCAGTTCTTC	CASESGSWNEQFF
NA	TRBJ2-7	TRBV27	TRBD2	TGTGCCAGCAGTTTGTTACTAGCGGGAGGGCCCGACGAGCAGTACTTC	CASSLLLAGGPDEQYF
NA	TRBJ1-3	TRBV5-1	NA	TGCGCCAGCAGCTTGGGGGACAACTCTGGAAACACCATATATTTT	CASSLGDNSGNTIYF
NA	TRBJ2-7	TRBV6-9	TRBD1	TGTGCCAGCAGGACAGGGTTCTACGAGCAGTACTTC	CASRTGFYEQYF
NA	TRBJ2-1	TRBV4-3	TRBD2	TGCGCCAGCAGCCAGGGGAGCGGGACGTTCAGTGAGCAGTTCTTC	CASSQGSGTFSEQFF
NA	TRBJ2-1	TRBV4-1	TRBD1	TGCGCCAGCAGCCAAGGGGACAGGCCCTACAATGAGCAGTTCTTC	CASSQGDRPYNEQFF
NA	TRBJ2-7	TRBV9	TRBD1	TGTGCCAGCAGACTGGGGACAGTCCTTTACGAGCAGTACTTC	CASRLGTVLYEQYF
NA	TRBJ2-1	TRBV4-2	TRBD2	TGTGCCAGCAGCCAAGAACCTAGCGGGACCTACAATGAGCAGTTCTTC	CASSQEPSGTYNEQFF
many	TRBJ2-1	TRBV19	NA	TGTGCCAGTAGCCTCCCGGGACTCCCGGGCAATGAGCAGTTCTTC	CASSLPGLPGNEQFF
NA	TRBJ2-7	TRBV29-1	TRBD1	TGCAGCGTAACCGGGACAGGGACCTACGAGCAGTACTTC	CSVTGTGTYEQYF
NA	TRBJ1-5	TRBV11-2	TRBD1	TGTGCCAGCAGCTTAGAGGGACAGGGCAGTCAGCCCCAGCATTTT	CASSLEGQGSQPQHF
once	TRBJ1-1	TRBV5-5	NA	TGTGCCAGCAGCTCTGAACAGGCCTCGAACACTGAAGCTTTCTTT	CASSSEQASNTEAFF
NA	TRBJ2-5	TRBV13	NA	TGTGCCAGCAGCTTACTAGTTGAGGAGACCCAGTACTTC	CASSLLVEETQYF
NA	TRBJ2-3	TRBV11-2	TRBD2	TGTGCCAGCACCCAGGGGGGGACTAGCGGGAGCACAGATACGCAGTATTTT	CASTQGGTSGSTDTQYF
NA	TRBJ1-4	TRBV19	TRBD1	TGTGCCAGTAGACCGCGCCAGGGGGAAGAAAAACTGTTTTTT	CASRPRQGEEKLFF
NA	TRBJ1-5	TRBV7-8	NA	TGTGCCAGCGCCGATGTCGGGGGTAGCAATCAGCCCCAGCATTTT	CASADVGGSNQPQHF
NA	TRBJ1-3	TRBV27	NA	TGTGCCAGCAGTTTGGGGGGACTTGGAAACACCATATATTTT	CASSLGGLGNTIYF
NA	TRBJ2-1	TRBV27	TRBD1	TGTGCCAGCCAGAGGGGACAGGGGCCCTACAATGAGCAGTTCTTC	CASQRGQGPYNEQFF
NA	TRBJ1-2	TRBV27	NA	TGTGCCAGCACAAGGGGTAACTATGGCTACACCTTC	CASTRGNYGYTF
NA	TRBJ1-1	TRBV2	NA	TGTGCCAGCAGTAACACAGCAGCTTTCTTT	CASSNTAAFF
NA	TRBJ2-1	TRBV30	TRBD2	TGTGCCTGGGGCTCGCCACGGGGGACTACGCATGAGCAGTTCTTC	CAWGSPRGTTHEQFF
NA	TRBJ2-7	TRBV28	TRBD1	TGTGCCAGCAGTCCGATAGATTACACAGGGGACTACGAGCAGTACTTC	CASSPIDYTGDYEQYF
few	TRBJ2-7	TRBV7-9	NA	TGTGCCAGCAGCCTTGGTAGGGGTCAGTACTTC	CASSLGRGQYF